This T cell receptor beta chain was obtained from a study of shared clonotypes between healthy human individuals (dated by TCRdb to 2020 to 2022). Background for the entire study: Three men and a couple of women, aged 18 to 49 years, made up the cohort. For each donor, three plates each were used for CD4 naive and CD4 memory, two plates were used for CD8 naive, and one plate was used for CD8 memory. The study deeply sequenced blood TCR repertoires of five healthy adults to estimate repertoire size and the extent of clonotype sharing between individuals. To increase sequencing depth and limit assay-specific biases, TCR repertoire library preparation and sequencing were carried out by different laboratories using diverse techniques. Per donor, leukapheresis produced somewhere between about 0.9 and 9.5 billion PBMCs.

Beyond this particular receptor, the publication reports: Sampling was restricted to blood, and TCR repertoires in tissue are likely to differ from TCR repertoires in blood. Even with the large sequencing depth, rarefaction of the sorted-subset datasets indicated that sequencing was incomplete. Pairwise subsampling led to the expectation that sequencing depth would affect the degree of clonotype sharing among donors. Estimated clonotype richness was generally larger for naive than for memory subsets. Compared with non-shared clonotypes, clonotypes shared by all four sorted-subset donors had higher generation probabilities. Sharing across a few donors was observed for 5% to 6.5% of naive CD4, about 3.2% of naive CD8, about 2.5% of memory CD4, and roughly 0.4% of memory CD8 clonotypes. The small number of donors limited the genetic and exposure-history diversity represented.

Counted from cysteine to phenylalanine, this CDR3 has 14 amino acids. The CDR3 DNA has 42 bases and is translated from base 1. CD8 naive samples consisted of CD45RO-negative cells that were positively selected for CCR7, yielding a CD45RA+CCR7+ population without TemRA cells. The donors were healthy, HIV-negative adults with no recently reported acute infections or vaccinations. Every donor was a Caucasian adult living in Nashville, Tennessee, USA. Blood was obtained by leukapheresis, after which PBMCs were separated by Ficoll-Histopaque density gradient centrifugation and cryopreserved in liquid nitrogen vapor phase. Analytical flow cytometry was used to check the purity and quantity of every magnetically sorted T cell population. From each sorted fraction, genomic DNA was isolated and quantified by UV absorbance on a Nanodrop 2000c. TCR CDR3 regions were amplified from genomic DNA by multiplex PCR using the deep immunoSEQ assay. Genomic DNA extracted from each cell subset was distributed evenly over all wells of several immunoSEQ 96-well plates, and each plate served as one replicate. For sorted subsets, 200 ng of genomic DNA, equivalent to around 29,000 T cell genomes, went into each replicate PCR. Purified libraries were measured with a Qubit 3.0 fluorometer, size-checked on a Bioanalyzer 2100, and measured again with the KAPA Library Quantification kit. Each immunoSEQ 96-well plate was sequenced on its own single-read 150-cycle Illumina NextSeq 550 flow cell. The authors' analysis ran thus. Because the immunoSEQ output held only junctional sequences and lacked quality scores, the filtering could not match the filtering applied to full-length reads. To assign V/J genes and CDR3, sequences were annotated using PyIR, a Python wrapper for IgBLAST v1.9, with IMGT germline references. Any read was removed if the V/J assignment was weak (E-value above 1e-6), the CDR3 was missing, or the read contained stop codons, out-of-frame junctions, or ambiguous translated residues. A V3J clonotype was defined by an identical inferred V gene, J gene, and CDR3 amino acid sequence. Percentage overlap between repertoires was calculated by dividing the number of shared unique clonotypes by the size of the smaller repertoire. Three approaches were used to assess repertoire richness: RTK rarefaction, the Chao1 estimator, and Recon v2.1 estimates of unobserved clonotypes. Generation probabilities for all TCRbeta clonotypes obtained by the gDNA method from a few donors were computed using OLGA. The table comes from immuneACCESS by way of TCRdb, which keeps in-frame sequences with V and J called. Part of the clones is missing from these tables; in studies checked, under half for an unresolved V gene and the rest for unknown reasons. V and J calls and clone size are as listed in that table; D and trimming were resolved from the DNA. Counted in this sample were roughly 2.1 million clones; 85% to 95% of them appeared once. Under 2% of the sample rests with the top ten.

Details on this clone: There is no known antigen for this receptor. Within one base of it there is no much larger clone, and no base qualities were kept.

The sequence is built from TRBV21-1 and TRBJ2-7; the table's D call, TRBD2, has no DNA check behind it. TRBV21-1 is marked as a pseudogene. This clonotype was obtained from a young man in good health. Some clones in this sample may be carry-over from other donors' samples. What was sequenced was naive CD8+ T cells from PBMCs. Per the publication, the cell subset or site label means: CD45RA+CCR7+. The CDR3 loop reads CASPTDGSSYEQYF. The nucleotides read TGTGCCAGTCCAACTGACGGGAGCTCCTACGAGCAGTACTTC.